These 8 T cell receptor beta chains share one sample of origin, sequenced in a study of shared clonotypes between healthy human individuals. The table came from immunoSEQ multiplex PCR; TCRdb's copy has only in-frame clones and leaves some out. This table has 2 million to 2.5 million clones, 95% appearing once. Sequencing input: naive CD4+ T cells sorted from blood. Noted subset: CD45RA+ positively selected. The receptor source for this set is a man aged 18 to 30 in good health.

The chain employs TRBV6-5 and TRBJ1-3; no firm D call. Germline V gene sequence: CDR1 MNHEY, CDR2 SVGAGI. V lost 0 bases and J 4 bases, leaving 10 bases between the germline ends. This CDR3 has 15 amino acids. CDR3 DNA: TGTGCCAGCAGTTACTCGTTAACAACGGGAAACACCATATATTTT. Amino acid sequence: CASSYSLTTGNTIYF.

This rearrangement joins TRBV4-3 to TRBJ2-2, with D hard to call. Per germline, CDR1 LGHNA and CDR2 YSLEER. Trimming pared 0 bases from V and 6 bases from J, leaving 8 bases between. The CDR3 has 14 residues. The CDR3 spells CASSQELLAGELFF. The DNA of the CDR3 is TGCGCCAGCAGCCAAGAGTTGCTAGCCGGGGAGCTGTTTTTT.

The genes are TRBV10-1 and TRBJ2-7; 10 nucleotides align to TRBD2. Germline V gene sequence: CDR1 WNHNN, CDR2 SYGVQD (reference sequence). V was clipped by 7 bases and J by 0 bases; unmatched bases: 9. This CDR3 contains 16 residues. CDR3 nucleotide sequence: TGCGCCAGCATTGATATAGCGGGAGGACACTCCTACGAGCAGTACTTC. Translated: CASIDIAGGHSYEQYF.

Written as DNA, the CDR3 is TGTGCCTGGAATCGGGGAACCTACGAGCAGTACTTC. This gives the protein CAWNRGTYEQYF. The genes are TRBV30 and TRBJ2-7, with D possibly TRBD2 on 5 matching bases. CDR1 and CDR2 (germline): GTSNPN, SVGIG (reference sequence). Trimming shortened V by 4 bases and J by 2 bases, and 9 bases separated the two germline ends. This CDR3 is 12 amino acids long.

The chain links TRBV5-1 to TRBJ1-2; 7 bases are a match to TRBD1. Trimming at V came to 3 bases and at J to 0 bases, leaving 8 bases not matched to a gene. Looked up from germline, CDR1 is SGHRS and CDR2 is YFSETQ. The CDR3 extends over 16 amino acids. Written as DNA, the CDR3 is TGCGCCAGCAGCTCTCAGGGGGTCTTAGCTAACTATGGCTACACCTTC. Translation: CASSSQGVLANYGYTF.

V and J are TRBV7-9 and TRBJ1-1; D gene unclear. The CDR3 is 14 amino acids. The V and J ends lost 5 bases and 5 bases respectively, with 15 bases between them. Germline CDR1 is SEHNR and CDR2 is FQNEAQ (reference sequence). The CDR3 is CASSPQSLGTEAFF. DNA of the CDR3: TGTGCCAGCAGCCCACAGTCTTTAGGAACTGAAGCTTTCTTT.

The chain couples TRBV4-1 to TRBJ1-5; D call uncertain. The CDR3 length is 15 residues. The V gene's germline CDR1 is MGHRA and CDR2 YSYEKL. The V end lost 4 bases, the J end lost 1 base, and 11 bases lay between the germline ends. The CDR3 DNA follows: TGCGCCAGCAGCCCTCTGGGCATAAGCAATCAGCCCCAGCATTTT. It specifies CASSPLGISNQPQHF.

The chain joins TRBV9 to TRBJ1-6; the D is unclear. Germline V gene lookup returns CDR1 SGDLS and CDR2 YYNGEE. The CDR3 loop spans 13 amino acids. V lost 4 bases and J lost 13, with 15 bases in between. This CDR3 is CASSSRDSSPLHF. CDR3 DNA: TGTGCCAGCAGCAGCCGAGACTCGTCGCCCCTCCACTTT.